This T cell receptor beta chain was captured by sequencing in a study of T cell responses to AZD1222 COVID-19 vaccine. The protocol was immunoSEQ multiplex PCR, while the TCRdb copy is restricted to in-frame clones and leaves out a portion. Of approximately 61,000 clones detected, around 82% appear once; the ten largest clones hold 26%. Points from the study as a whole: Sampling that yielded the repertoires occurred only after the peak T cell response. White British ancestry dominated among donors, who included more females, and clonal diversity was possibly underestimated.

Germline CDR1 and CDR2: SGHRS and YFSETQ. The CDR3 covers 14 residues. Trimming took off 1 base at V and 4 bases at J, with 10 bases between the two ends. This clone was found a few times. Its target is not known. Specimen: peripheral blood, collected 28 days after the second AZD1222 dose. V and J are TRBV5-1 and TRBJ2-3, with D unclear. This clonotype originated in an adult who received the AZD1222 COVID-19 vaccine. The CDR3 DNA reads as TGCGCCAGCAGCTTGCTGGGTTTGTCAGATACGCAGTATTTT. Translated, it gives CASSLLGLSDTQYF.